Sequencing of this T cell receptor (beta chain) was carried out in a study of blood T cell repertoires in COVID-19. Across the study: Italy, Spain and the United States were the sources of the convalescent and acute COVID-19 samples. PBMCs, B-cell-depleted T cells, or T cells provided the cDNA or gDNA that made up the material.

Method: immunoSEQ multiplex PCR; TCRdb's copy keeps in-frame clones and lacks some. The table includes 67,000 or so clones, about four fifths detected once. In its sample, this clone was seen a few times. V was trimmed by 2 bases and J by 2 bases, leaving 8 bases between them. The CDR3 is made up of 14 amino acids. From germline, CDR1 is KGHSH and CDR2 LQKENI. Sequencing input: peripheral blood. This clonotype was obtained from a woman in her seventies with acute or convalescent COVID-19. The chain uses TRBV18 and TRBJ2-3; D remains ambiguous. The CDR3 sequence is CASSPGVNTDTQYF. CDR3 coding DNA: TGTGCCAGCTCACCAGGAGTAAACACAGATACGCAGTATTTT.